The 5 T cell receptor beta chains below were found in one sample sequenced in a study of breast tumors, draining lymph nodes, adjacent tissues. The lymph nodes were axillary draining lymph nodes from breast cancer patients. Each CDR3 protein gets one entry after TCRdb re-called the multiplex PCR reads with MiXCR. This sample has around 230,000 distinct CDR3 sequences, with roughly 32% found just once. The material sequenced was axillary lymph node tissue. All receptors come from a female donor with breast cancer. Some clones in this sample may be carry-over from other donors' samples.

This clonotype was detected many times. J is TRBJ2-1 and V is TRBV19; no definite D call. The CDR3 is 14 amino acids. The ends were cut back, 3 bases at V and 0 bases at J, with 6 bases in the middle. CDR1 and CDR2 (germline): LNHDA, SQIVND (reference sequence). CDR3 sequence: CASSMLSSYNEQFF. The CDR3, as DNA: TGTGCCAGTAGTATGTTGAGCTCCTACAATGAGCAGTTCTTC.

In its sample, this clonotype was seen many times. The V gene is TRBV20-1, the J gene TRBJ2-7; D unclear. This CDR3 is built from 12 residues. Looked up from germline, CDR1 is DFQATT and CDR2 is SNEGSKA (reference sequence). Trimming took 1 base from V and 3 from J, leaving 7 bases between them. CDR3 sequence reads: CSARVPLYEQYF. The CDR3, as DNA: TGCAGTGCTAGAGTACCCCTCTACGAGCAGTACTTC.

DNA for the CDR3: TGCAGTGCTAGAGCAGGGGAAGAGTCACCCCTCCACTTT. It specifies CSARAGEESPLHF. This sequence joins TRBV20-1 and TRBJ1-6; D possibly corresponds to TRBD1 (6 bases). Germline CDR1 is DFQATT and CDR2 is SNEGSKA (reference sequence). V lost 1 base and J 10 bases, leaving 11 bases between the germline ends. The CDR3 totals 13 residues.

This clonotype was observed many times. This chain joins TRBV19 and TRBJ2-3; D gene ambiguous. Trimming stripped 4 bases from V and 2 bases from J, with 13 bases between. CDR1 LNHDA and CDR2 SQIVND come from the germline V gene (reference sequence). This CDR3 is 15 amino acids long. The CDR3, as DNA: TGTGCCAGTAGTACGCGATTTGAGCCCACAGATACGCAGTATTTT. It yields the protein CASSTRFEPTDTQYF.

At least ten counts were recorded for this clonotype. The CDR3 DNA sequence: TGTGCCAGCAGAACAGGGAACGGGGCCAACGTCCTGACTTTC. Translated: CASRTGNGANVLTF. The chain uses TRBV12-3 or TRBV12-4 and TRBJ2-6; D may be TRBD1 (6 bases). This CDR3 is built from 14 residues. V shed 6 bases and J shed 4 bases, with 10 bases lying between them.